Detailed here is one TCR beta chain. Its antigen is not known. The PCR employed 60 Vbeta primers together with 13 Jbeta primers. Generated by immunoSEQ multiplex PCR, the TCRdb table keeps only in-frame clones and is missing some. The sample records 100,000 to 150,000 clones, 65% to 90% being singletons. This sample was taken from a study of cytomegalovirus exposure and HLA in healthy donors. CDR3 size: 14 residues. Germline V gene data show CDR1 as MGHRA and CDR2 as YSYEKL. Trimming pared 3 bases from V and 6 bases from J, leaving 12 bases between. Study findings and constraints: Researchers catalogued roughly 170 TCR beta chains as cytomegalovirus-associated. A reported reduction in N-insertions relative to the roughly 700-donor mean was seen in an Asian-associated ancestry cluster in a later analysis. A later analysis showed TCR association rates differing by HLA locus, peaking at DRB1 and lowest at HLA-C.

This sequence was found in a girl aged 2 to 10 in good health and CMV-seronegative. The sequenced sample was PBMCs. The chain joins TRBV4-1 to TRBJ2-1; tentatively, D is TRBD2 (7 bases). CDR3 DNA sequence: TGCGCCAGCAGCCATTTAGGGGGGGCCAATGAGCAGTTCTTC. Encoded protein: CASSHLGGANEQFF.